A selection of T cell receptor beta chains follows, all from one sample in a study of persistence of HIV-infected CD4 T cells. What these receptors recognize is not known. Sequenced by immunoSEQ multiplex PCR; TCRdb stores in-frame clones only, minus some. The table records about 64,000 clones, about 81% of them present only once. The specimen comprised CD4+ T cells sorted from PBMCs after approximately 18-hour stimulation, sampled from a patient who received antiretroviral therapy. These receptors came from an adult man with HIV who was CMV-seropositive. CDR3s include the opening cysteine and the closing phenylalanine or tryptophan. A D gene is named only where the DNA matches it firmly. Expanded clones are given a class, and other clones once, few, many or no size at all.

>once|TRBV10-1|TRBJ2-1|TRBD2
CASSDSGGASDEQFF
TGCGCCAGCAGTGATAGCGGGGGGGCTAGCGATGAGCAGTTCTTC
>.|TRBV6-6|TRBJ1-2|.
CASSYEGRNYGYTF
TGTGCCAGCAGTTACGAAGGCCGGAACTATGGCTACACCTTC
>.|TRBV7-9|TRBJ2-1|TRBD1
CASSPDRGPRWNEQFF
TGTGCCAGCAGCCCGGACAGGGGACCCCGTTGGAATGAGCAGTTCTTC
>.|TRBV7-9|TRBJ1-3|.
CASSLVGSGNRGNTIYF
TGTGCCAGCAGCTTAGTCGGTTCAGGGAACCGTGGAAACACCATATATTTT
>.|TRBV9|TRBJ2-2|.
CASSDNGATGELFF
TGTGCCAGCAGCGATAACGGAGCCACCGGGGAGCTGTTTTTT
>.|TRBV27|TRBJ1-6|TRBD1
CASSPTLGRGLYNSPLHF
TGTGCCAGCAGTCCAACTTTGGGCAGGGGGCTATATAATTCACCCCTCCACTTT
>few|TRBV28|TRBJ1-2|.
CASSREDYGYTF
TGTGCCAGCAGTCGCGAAGACTATGGCTACACCTTC
>.|TRBV2|TRBJ2-1|TRBD2
CASRGRSGAHNEQFF
TGTGCCAGCAGGGGACGTAGCGGGGCACACAATGAGCAGTTCTTC
>once|TRBV5-1|TRBJ2-1|TRBD1
CASSEGTVDLSGLF
TGCGCCAGCAGTGAAGGGACAGTAGACCTTTCGGGACTCTTC
>.|TRBV14|TRBJ1-2|TRBD1
CASSRQQGYGYTF
TGTGCCAGCAGCCGACAACAGGGGTATGGCTACACCTTC
>once|TRBV6-1|TRBJ2-4|TRBD1
CASSELRLVQGANIQYF
TGTGCCAGCAGCGAACTTAGACTGGTACAGGGGGCGAACATTCAGTACTTC
>.|TRBV10-3|TRBJ1-1|TRBD1
CAITWDRETEAFF
TGTGCCATCACTTGGGACAGGGAGACTGAAGCTTTCTTT
>.|TRBV29-1|TRBJ2-3|.
CSVGQTSTDTQYF
TGCAGCGTTGGACAGACTAGCACAGATACGCAGTATTTT
>.|TRBV19|TRBJ2-1|.
CASKRQDYNEQFF
TGTGCCAGTAAGCGCCAGGACTACAATGAGCAGTTCTTC
>.|TRBV12-3/TRBV12-4|TRBJ2-7|.
CASSRVNEQYF
TGTGCCAGCAGTAGGGTTAACGAGCAGTACTTC
>.|TRBV21-1|TRBJ2-7|.
CASSKARDRGKNEQYF
TGTGCCAGCAGCAAAGCGAGGGATAGGGGGAAGAACGAGCAGTACTTC
>.|TRBV2|TRBJ2-6|TRBD1
CASSDSRQGPSGANVLTF
TGTGCCAGCAGTGATTCGAGACAGGGCCCGTCTGGGGCCAACGTCCTGACTTTC
>.|TRBV3-1/TRBV3-2|TRBJ1-4|TRBD1
CASSPLGGGEGEKLFF
TGTGCCAGCAGCCCCCTAGGAGGGGGCGAGGGAGAAAAACTGTTTTTT
>.|TRBV5-5|TRBJ1-2|.
CASSLAIGNYGYTF
TGTGCCAGCAGCTTGGCTATAGGGAACTATGGCTACACCTTC
>.|TRBV27|TRBJ1-1|TRBD1
CASSLIPTGDTEAFF
TGTGCCAGCAGTCTCATACCCACAGGGGACACTGAAGCTTTCTTT
>.|TRBV28|TRBJ1-1|.
CASSLGQGWTEAFF
TGTGCCAGCAGTTTAGGGCAGGGTTGGACTGAAGCTTTCTTT
>.|TRBV12-3/TRBV12-4|TRBJ1-1|.
CASVWTVNTEAFF
TGTGCCAGCGTGTGGACGGTAAACACTGAAGCTTTCTTT
>few|TRBV5-1|TRBJ1-1|.
CASRAGTANTEAFF
TGCGCCAGCAGAGCCGGGACGGCAAACACTGAAGCTTTCTTT
>.|TRBV5-6|TRBJ1-2|.
CASSSTDGSYGYTF
TGTGCCAGCAGCTCTACCGACGGTTCCTATGGCTACACCTTC
>.|TRBV2|TRBJ2-1|TRBD2
CASSESGTSGGSSYNEQFF
TGTGCCAGCAGTGAATCCGGGACTAGCGGGGGGAGCTCCTACAATGAGCAGTTCTTC
>.|TRBV5-6|TRBJ1-2|.
CASSLNAAYGYTF
TGTGCCAGCAGCTTGAATGCGGCCTATGGCTACACCTTC
>once|TRBV7-3|TRBJ2-2|.
CASSLQGRGTGELFF
TGTGCCAGCAGCTTACAGGGACGAGGCACCGGGGAGCTGTTTTTT
>.|TRBV10-2|TRBJ1-5|TRBD1
CASRRQGEGHQPQHF
TGCGCCAGTAGACGACAGGGGGAAGGTCATCAGCCCCAGCATTTT
>.|TRBV6-6|TRBJ1-2|.
CASSPNPTNYGYTF
TGTGCCAGCAGTCCCAATCCCACTAACTATGGCTACACCTTC
>.|TRBV24-1|TRBJ2-3|TRBD2
CATSGASGDPSTDTQYF
TGTGCCACCTCTGGGGCTAGCGGGGACCCTAGCACAGATACGCAGTATTTT
>.|TRBV9|TRBJ1-4|.
CASSPRAVGNEKLFF
TGTGCCAGCAGCCCCAGGGCAGTGGGTAATGAAAAACTGTTTTTT
>.|TRBV14|TRBJ2-1|.
CASSPDRFGQFF
TGTGCCAGCAGCCCTGACAGGTTTGGGCAGTTCTTC
>.|TRBV5-8|TRBJ1-1|.
CASRPGLLNTEAFF
TGTGCCAGCAGGCCGGGACTCCTCAACACTGAAGCTTTCTTT
>medium-sized|TRBV18|TRBJ1-1|.
CASSASAGTMNTEAFF
TGTGCCAGCTCAGCCTCGGCCGGGACAATGAACACTGAAGCTTTCTTT
>.|TRBV3-1/TRBV3-2|TRBJ1-1|.
CASSQLGTEAFF
TGTGCCAGCAGCCAACTAGGCACTGAAGCTTTCTTT
>.|TRBV11-1|TRBJ1-1|.
CASSSDSMHGNTEAFF
TGTGCCAGCAGCTCGGACAGTATGCATGGGAACACTGAAGCTTTCTTT
>once|TRBV7-9|TRBJ1-4|.
CASSRSIGERLFF
TGTGCCAGCAGCCGGTCTATTGGGGAAAGACTGTTTTTT
>.|TRBV6-1|TRBJ2-1|.
CASSDMDSSYNEQFF
TGTGCCAGCAGTGATATGGATAGCTCCTACAATGAGCAGTTCTTC
>.|TRBV28|TRBJ2-7|.
CASRRGVSYEQYF
TGTGCCAGCAGAAGAGGGGTCTCCTACGAGCAGTACTTC
>.|TRBV10-1|TRBJ1-4|.
CASSRDLREKLFF
TGCGCCAGCAGCCGGGACCTACGAGAAAAACTGTTTTTT
>once|TRBV30|TRBJ1-5|.
CAWSRGSSQPQHF
TGTGCCTGGAGCAGGGGCTCAAGTCAGCCCCAGCATTTT
>.|TRBV4-2|TRBJ1-6|.
CASSREGVISYNSPLHF
TGTGCCAGCAGCCGGGAGGGTGTGATCTCCTATAATTCACCCCTCCACTTT
>few|TRBV7-9|TRBJ1-5|.
CASSLGNQPQHF
TGTGCCAGCAGCTTAGGGAATCAGCCCCAGCATTTT
>.|TRBV5-1|TRBJ2-6|.
CASSLDRAFSGANVLTF
TGCGCCAGCAGCTTGGACAGGGCCTTCTCTGGGGCCAACGTCCTGACTTTC
>once|TRBV7-8|TRBJ1-3|.
CASSSREGSGNTIYF
TGTGCCAGCAGCTCTCGGGAGGGGTCTGGAAACACCATATATTTT
>.|TRBV5-1|TRBJ2-1|.
CASSLGTANNEQFF
TGCGCCAGCAGCTTAGGGACTGCGAACAATGAGCAGTTCTTC
>.|TRBV11-2|TRBJ2-4|.
CASSLDSAIAKNIQYF
TGTGCCAGCAGCTTAGATTCAGCCATAGCCAAAAACATTCAGTACTTC
>once|TRBV7-9|TRBJ1-4|.
CASSLAWEKLFF
TGTGCCAGCAGCTTAGCCTGGGAAAAACTGTTTTTT
>once|TRBV28|TRBJ1-4|TRBD1
CASSLSPPGTGGVKGEKLFF
TGTGCCAGCAGTTTATCCCCTCCCGGGACAGGGGGCGTGAAAGGAGAAAAACTGTTTTTT
>.|TRBV3-1/TRBV3-2|TRBJ2-7|.
CASSQASRGQSLRGYEQYF
TGTGCCAGCAGCCAGGCTTCCCGCGGACAGTCCTTAAGGGGCTACGAGCAGTACTTC